The entry that follows covers one T cell receptor beta chain sequence. Its antigen is as yet unknown. One end of the junction fails to match germline, which may point to a read error. This entry comes from a study of early T cells in non-severe SARS-CoV-2 infection. Study background: Sequencing of unsorted whole blood was done on bulk RNA, leaving chains unpaired.

The TCR library protocol attached unique molecular identifiers to the individual cDNA molecules. TCRdb re-called the 5' RACE reads with MiXCR, one entry per CDR3 protein. The sample includes approximately 56,000 distinct CDR3 sequences, about 14% of them seen just once. The CDR3 covers 15 residues. Germline CDR1 and CDR2: LGHDT and YNNKEL (reference sequence). Overall study findings and caveats: Missing private and CD4 specificities, VDJdb matching favored anti-spike CD8 responses.

The chain uses TRBV3-1 and TRBJ2-6; the D is unclear. The clonotype was recovered from an adult who was a healthcare worker with PCR-confirmed SARS-CoV-2 infection or an uninfected control (not recorded which). Material: whole blood, obtained at baseline. Here the CDR3 reads CASTQGESGANVLTF. The DNA for the CDR3 is TGTGCCAGCACCCAAGGAGAGTCTGGGGCCAACGTCCTGACTTTC. Together with reference TRBV3-1 and TRBJ2-6, the CDR3 gives the full variable domain: DTAVSQTPKYLVTQMGNDKSIKCEQNLGHDTMYWYKQDSKKFLKIMFSYNNKELIINETVPNRFSPKSPDKAHLNLHINSLELGDSAVYFCASTQGESGANVLTFGAGSRLTVL.